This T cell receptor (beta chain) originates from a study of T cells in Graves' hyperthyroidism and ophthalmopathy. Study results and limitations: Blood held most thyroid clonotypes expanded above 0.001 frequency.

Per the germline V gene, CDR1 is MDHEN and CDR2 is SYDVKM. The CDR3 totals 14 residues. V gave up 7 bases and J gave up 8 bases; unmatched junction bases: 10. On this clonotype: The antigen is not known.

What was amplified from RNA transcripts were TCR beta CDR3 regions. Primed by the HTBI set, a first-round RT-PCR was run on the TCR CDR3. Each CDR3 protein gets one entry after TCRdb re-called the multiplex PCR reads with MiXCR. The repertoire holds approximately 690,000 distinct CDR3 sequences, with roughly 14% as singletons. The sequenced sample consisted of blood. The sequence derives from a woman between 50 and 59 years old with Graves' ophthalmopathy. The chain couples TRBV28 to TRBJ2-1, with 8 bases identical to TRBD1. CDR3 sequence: CASNDRGTRYEQFF. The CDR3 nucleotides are TGTGCCAGCAATGACAGGGGAACACGGTATGAGCAGTTCTTC.